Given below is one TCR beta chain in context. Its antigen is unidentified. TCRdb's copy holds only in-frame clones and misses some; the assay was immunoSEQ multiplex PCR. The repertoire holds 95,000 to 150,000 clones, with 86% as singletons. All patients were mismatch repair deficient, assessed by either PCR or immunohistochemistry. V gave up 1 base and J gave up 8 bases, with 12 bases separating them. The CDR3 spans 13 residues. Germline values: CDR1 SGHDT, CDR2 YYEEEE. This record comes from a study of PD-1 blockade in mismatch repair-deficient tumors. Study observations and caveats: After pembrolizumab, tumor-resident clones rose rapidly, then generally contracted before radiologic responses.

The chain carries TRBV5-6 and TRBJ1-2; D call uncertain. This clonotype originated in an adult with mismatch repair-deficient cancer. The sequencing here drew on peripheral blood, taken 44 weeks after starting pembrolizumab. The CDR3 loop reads CASSLLLSEGYTF. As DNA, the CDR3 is TGTGCCAGCAGCTTGCTGCTTTCAGAGGGCTACACCTTC.